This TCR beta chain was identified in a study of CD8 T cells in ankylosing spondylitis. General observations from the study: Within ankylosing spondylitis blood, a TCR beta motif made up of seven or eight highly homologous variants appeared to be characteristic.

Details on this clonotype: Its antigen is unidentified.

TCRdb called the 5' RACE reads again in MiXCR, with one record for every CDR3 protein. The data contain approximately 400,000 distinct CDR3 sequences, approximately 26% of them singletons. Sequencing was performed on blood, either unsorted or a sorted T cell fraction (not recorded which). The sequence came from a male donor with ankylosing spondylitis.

The CDR3 protein is CASSFANTGELFF. The CDR3 DNA reads TGCGCCAGCAGTTTTGCAAACACCGGGGAGCTGTTTTTT. The V and J genes are TRBV5-1 and TRBJ2-2; the D is unclear. Germline loops: CDR1 SGHRS, CDR2 YFSETQ. Between the trimmed V and J ends, which lost 5 bases and 2 bases, there was a span of 7 bases. The CDR3 covers 13 residues.